The clone carrying this T cell receptor beta chain was detected a few times. What it recognizes is unknown. At one end the junction does not follow the germline gene, possibly because of a read error. This entry belongs to a study of beta chain features in type 1 diabetes. The germline V gene has CDR1 SSHAT and CDR2 FNYEAQ (reference sequence). The CDR3 consists of 16 residues. Study-level points and caveats: There was a moderate but significant shortening of TCRB CDR3s in all four CD4+ subsets of Type 1 diabetes patients.

Every isolated RNA sample was fully reverse transcribed, so sequencing captured expressed TCRB transcripts. The assay was immunoSEQ multiplex PCR, and TCRdb's table has in-frame clones only and misses some. The data show approximately 120,000 clones, 15% to 20% seen once. The sequenced sample was central memory CD4+ T cells from blood. V is TRBV7-7 and J is TRBJ2-5; 8 bases are a match to TRBD1. The origin of this receptor is a man aged 18-30 years with type 1 diabetes. In DNA form, the CDR3 reads TGTGCTAGCAGCCCATCGACAGGGGTCGCACCAGAGACCCAGTACTTC. It is translated as CASSPSTGVAPETQYF.